The rows below give T cell receptor beta chains drawn from one sample of a study of T cell repertoires in cytomegalovirus infection. One entry per CDR3 protein results from TCRdb running MiXCR on the reads. Of about a million distinct CDR3 sequences in the sample, roughly a third were seen once. Their cognate antigens are unknown. Here the sequenced sample was cultured CD8+ T cells from PBMCs, taken from culture after CMV antigen stimulation. Every receptor here comes from a human donor in good health (CMV status not recorded). Some clones in this sample may be carry-over from other donors' samples. Both conserved end residues are part of each CDR3. Each record gives: J gene, V gene, clone size, D gene, CDR3 protein, CDR3 DNA. A D gene is named only where the DNA matches it firmly. Size values are once, few and many counts, or a class for expanded clones, and some rows have none.

>TRBJ2-3|TRBV5-4|NA|NA
CASSSHYTDTQYF
TGTGCCAGCAGCTCTCACTACACAGATACGCAGTATTTT
>TRBJ2-3|TRBV5-1|NA|NA
CASSLGLAVNTQYF
TGCGCCAGCAGCTTGGGCCTGGCCGTGAATACGCAGTATTTT
>TRBJ2-1|TRBV7-6|many|NA
CASSPSRAVYNEQFF
TGTGCCAGCAGCCCCTCCAGGGCCGTCTACAATGAGCAGTTCTTC
>TRBJ2-2|TRBV15|NA|TRBD2
CATNRSESGTSNTGELFF
TGTGCCACCAACAGATCAGAGAGTGGGACTAGCAACACCGGGGAGCTGTTTTTT
>TRBJ1-6|TRBV19|NA|NA
CASSIVHSDLHF
TGTGCCAGTAGTATAGTTCACAGCGACCTCCACTTT
>TRBJ2-7|TRBV29-1|few|TRBD1
CSVGTGDSYEQYF
TGCAGCGTCGGGACAGGGGACTCCTACGAGCAGTACTTC
>TRBJ1-1|TRBV5-4|NA|NA
CASSPNPGENTEAFF
TGTGCCAGCAGCCCGAACCCGGGGGAGAACACTGAAGCTTTCTTT
>TRBJ1-2|TRBV27|few|TRBD1
CASKMNRGLNYGYTF
TGTGCCAGCAAGATGAACAGGGGGCTTAACTATGGCTACACCTTC
>TRBJ1-6|TRBV5-6|NA|TRBD1
CASSLGGLDRPNSPLHF
TGTGCCAGCAGCTTGGGGGGATTGGACAGGCCGAATTCACCCCTCCACTTT
>TRBJ1-6|TRBV27|few|NA
CASSLSPWGNSPLHF
TGTGCCAGCTCCCTGAGTCCCTGGGGTAATTCACCCCTCCACTTT
>TRBJ1-5|TRBV7-2|many|NA
CASSLNRAYSNQPQHF
TGTGCCAGCAGCTTAAACAGGGCTTATAGCAATCAGCCCCAGCATTTT
>TRBJ1-1|TRBV4-1|NA|NA
CASSQDRWGSLFTEAFF
TGCGCCAGCAGCCAAGATAGGTGGGGGTCCTTGTTCACTGAAGCTTTCTTT
>TRBJ2-1|TRBV7-3|NA|NA
CASSFAGSGNEQFF
TGTGCCAGCAGCTTCGCAGGGAGTGGCAATGAGCAGTTCTTC
>TRBJ2-3|TRBV7-9|few|TRBD2
CASSPGGGGAADTQYF
TGTGCCAGCAGCCCTGGAGGCGGGGGGGCCGCGGATACGCAGTATTTT
>TRBJ2-3|TRBV27|NA|NA
CASTQTHPGVDADTQYF
TGTGCCAGCACCCAAACCCACCCGGGAGTTGATGCAGATACGCAGTATTTT
>TRBJ1-1|TRBV19|many|NA
CASSAGWTEAFF
TGTGCCAGTAGTGCCGGGTGGACTGAAGCTTTCTTT
>TRBJ1-4|TRBV5-6|few|TRBD1
CASSFTQGAREKLFF
TGTGCCAGCAGCTTCACACAGGGGGCGCGAGAAAAACTGTTTTTT
>TRBJ1-5|TRBV4-1|NA|TRBD1
CASSQTAGTGVNQPQHF
TGCGCCAGCAGCCAGACGGCCGGGACAGGGGTCAATCAGCCCCAGCATTTT
>TRBJ2-1|TRBV7-6|many|NA
CASSLGDPDPPYNEQFF
TGTGCCAGCAGCTTAGGGGATCCCGACCCCCCCTACAATGAGCAGTTCTTC
>TRBJ2-1|TRBV19|few|TRBD1
CASSIVPGQYNEQFF
TGTGCCAGTAGTATCGTCCCGGGACAGTACAATGAGCAGTTCTTC